These 32 T cell receptor beta chains came from one sample sequenced in a study of monozygotic twins with inflammatory bowel disease. TCRdb reprocessed the 5' RACE reads; each CDR3 protein has one entry and no DNA is given. The listing contains about 380,000 distinct CDR3 sequences. Sequencing input: blood. These receptors were collected from a human donor with ulcerative colitis or Crohn's disease, or a healthy co-twin of an affected twin (not recorded which).

The chain couples TRBV7-9 to TRBJ1-5; the TCRdb call, TRBD1, lacks DNA for checking. Looked up from germline, CDR1 is SEHNR and CDR2 is FQNEAQ (reference sequence). CDR3 length: 14 amino acids. CDR3 in amino acids: CASSLDRGSQPQHF.

This chain connects TRBV6-1 to TRBJ2-5; TCRdb picks TRBD1, but there is no DNA to check that call. CDR3 size: 18 residues. From germline, CDR1 is MNHNS and CDR2 SASEGT. The CDR3 here is CASSEIGVTGGGQETQYF.

The genes are TRBV14 and TRBJ1-6; TCRdb selects TRBD1, and the lack of DNA leaves this call unchecked. The CDR3 has 14 residues. CDR1 SGHDN and CDR2 FVKESK come from the germline V gene. CDR3 in amino acids: CASSLDRGLSPLHF.

The chain carries TRBV20-1 and TRBJ2-4; lacking DNA, the TRBD1 call made by TCRdb goes unchecked. Germline V gives CDR1 DFQATT, CDR2 SNEGSKA (reference sequence). The CDR3 totals 14 residues. The CDR3: CSARGASYSNIQYF.

The chain combines TRBV6-2 or TRBV6-3 with TRBJ1-1; the TCRdb call, TRBD1, lacks DNA for checking. The CDR3 sequence is 14 residues long. CDR1 is MNHEY and CDR2 is SVGEGT in the germline V gene. This CDR3 reads CASSKAPETVKAFF.

The chain carries TRBV25-1 and TRBJ2-7; TCRdb's D call of TRBD1 is untestable without DNA. The CDR3 sequence is 14 residues long. Germline CDR1 and CDR2: MGHDK and SYGVNS. This chain's CDR3 is CASSELGTAYEQYF.

This chain links TRBV7-9 with TRBJ2-5. The CDR3 loop spans 14 amino acids. Germline V gene sequence: CDR1 SEHNR, CDR2 FQNEAQ (reference sequence). The CDR3 here is CASTLVRVPETQYF.

V gene TRBV9 combines with J gene TRBJ1-1. Germline CDR1 and CDR2: SGDLS and YYNGEE. The CDR3 contains 13 residues. This CDR3 reads CASSVEQNTEAFF.

The chain's CDR3 is CATSDLSRQGYAYEQYF. V gene TRBV24-1 combines with J gene TRBJ2-7; the D gene TCRdb calls, TRBD1, cannot be checked with no DNA. Germline loops: CDR1 KGHDR, CDR2 SFDVKD. The CDR3 totals 17 residues.

The rearrangement joins TRBV4-1 to TRBJ2-2; TCRdb lists TRBD1, though no DNA is available to test this call. CDR3 length: 15 residues. Germline lookup yields CDR1 MGHRA and CDR2 YSYEKL. The chain's CDR3 is CASSQQGHNTGELFF.

The genes are TRBV7-2 and TRBJ1-1. Looked up from germline, CDR1 is SGHTA and CDR2 is FQGNSA. This CDR3 has 16 amino acids. CDR3 in amino acids: CASSPRTAGGFSHAFF.

The rearrangement links TRBV7-2 to TRBJ2-2. From germline, CDR1 is SGHTA and CDR2 FQGNSA. The CDR3 runs to 15 residues. CDR3 loop: CASSLQILNTGELFF.

This chain links TRBV7-3 with TRBJ2-1; TCRdb names TRBD1, which stays unverified in the absence of DNA. The length of the CDR3 is 15 residues. The V gene's germline CDR1 is SGHTA and CDR2 FQGTGA. CDR3 residues: CASSLDLSYRDEQFF.

The V call is TRBV2, the J call TRBJ1-1; TCRdb picks TRBD1, but there is no DNA to check that call. This CDR3 region has 14 residues. In germline, CDR1 is SNHLY, CDR2 FYNNEI. The CDR3: CASSARGGGAEAFF.

The chain carries TRBV6-6 and TRBJ2-3; TCRdb proposes TRBD2, but this gene call is untestable without DNA. Germline CDR1 reads MNHNY; CDR2 reads SVGAGI (reference sequence). The CDR3 runs 13 residues. The CDR3 protein is CASSGPGTDTQYF.

The genes are TRBV5-1 and TRBJ1-5; without DNA, the TCRdb call of TRBD1 cannot be checked. This CDR3 spans 16 amino acids. Germline V gives CDR1 SGHRS, CDR2 YFSETQ. The CDR3 here is CASSLGSLGGNQPQHF.

The chain links TRBV5-4 to TRBJ2-3. This CDR3 comprises 14 residues. Germline V gives CDR1 SGHNT, CDR2 YYREEE (reference sequence). The CDR3 region is CASSGHGSTDTQYF.

The chain couples TRBV6-1 to TRBJ2-4; TCRdb's D call, TRBD2, is unchecked because there is no DNA. CDR1 is MNHNS, CDR2 SASEGT, per germline. The CDR3 loop spans 17 amino acids. Here the CDR3 reads CASSGGPQYLAKNIQYF.

The chain uses TRBV12-3 or TRBV12-4 and TRBJ1-6; TCRdb selects TRBD1, and the lack of DNA leaves this call unchecked. The CDR3 is made up of 14 amino acids. CDR3 loop: CASKTGTPNSPLHF.

V gene TRBV18 combines with J gene TRBJ2-7; checking the TCRdb D call of TRBD1 is not possible without DNA. The CDR3 consists of 16 residues. Germline V gene lookup returns CDR1 KGHSH and CDR2 LQKENI. The CDR3 reads CASSPRPGTGEYEQYF.

V is TRBV28 and J is TRBJ2-3; TCRdb gives TRBD1 as the D gene, but with no DNA this cannot be confirmed. CDR1 is MDHEN and CDR2 is SYDVKM in the germline V gene. The CDR3 is 15 residues long. CDR3 amino acids: CASRQRGIPTDTQYF.

The V and J genes are TRBV5-1 and TRBJ1-1; the D call from TCRdb, TRBD1, cannot be confirmed without DNA. Germline assignment: CDR1 SGHRS and CDR2 YFSETQ. CDR3 length: 16 amino acids. The CDR3 reads CASSKGQGDMSTEAFF.

The chain carries TRBV23-1 and TRBJ2-7; the D call of TRBD1 rests on TCRdb alone, since no DNA is present to check it. TRBV23-1 is an ORF, and what it does is uncertain. The CDR3 loop spans 16 amino acids. The CDR3 reads CASSHSQGRASYEQYF.

The chain links TRBV4-3 to TRBJ2-7; with no DNA, the TCRdb D assignment of TRBD1 cannot be verified. CDR1 and CDR2 from the germline V gene are LGHNA and YSLEER. CDR3 size: 12 residues. Here the CDR3 reads CAIFDRGYEQYF.

This chain joins TRBV29-1 and TRBJ2-7; TCRdb lists TRBD1, though no DNA is available to test this call. Germline assignment: CDR1 SQVTM and CDR2 ANQGSEA. The CDR3 contains 13 residues. CDR3 region: CSVVGTDSYEQYF.

The gene calls are TRBV25-1 and TRBJ1-1; with no DNA, the TCRdb D assignment of TRBD1 cannot be verified. Germline V gene sequence: CDR1 MGHDK, CDR2 SYGVNS. This CDR3 has 15 amino acids. The CDR3 is CASSDRAGVSTEAFF. The entire variable domain, with the rest obtained from reference TRBV25-1 and TRBJ1-1, is as follows: EADIYQTPRYLVIGTGKKITLECSQTMGHDKMYWYQQDPGMELHLIHYSYGVNSTEKGDLSSESTVSRIRTEHFPLTLESARPSHTSQYLCASSDRAGVSTEAFFGQGTRLTVV.

This sequence joins TRBV6-2 or TRBV6-3 and TRBJ2-5; TCRdb names TRBD1, which stays unverified in the absence of DNA. CDR1 MNHEY and CDR2 SVGEGT come from the germline V gene. CDR3 length equals 15 residues. The CDR3 reads CASSDGGQIQETQYF.

The chain carries TRBV27 and TRBJ2-3; TCRdb gives TRBD1 as the D gene, but with no DNA this cannot be confirmed. This CDR3 has 20 residues. Germline V lookup: CDR1 MNHEY, CDR2 SMNVEV (reference sequence). The chain's CDR3 is CASSPAPPGWVQSELDTQYF.

This chain connects TRBV3-1 to TRBJ2-7; the D call from TCRdb, TRBD1, cannot be confirmed without DNA. The CDR3 has 11 residues. Germline CDR1 and CDR2: LGHDT and YNNKEL (reference sequence). The CDR3 spells CASSQEQGQYF.

The chain combines TRBV20-1 with TRBJ2-2; TCRdb picks TRBD2, but there is no DNA to check that call. Per the germline V gene, CDR1 is DFQATT and CDR2 is SNEGSKA (reference sequence). This CDR3 comprises 14 residues. CDR3 protein: CSARGLAYTGELFF.

V usage is TRBV20-1 and J usage is TRBJ2-7. The CDR3 sequence is 13 residues long. Looked up from germline, CDR1 is DFQATT and CDR2 is SNEGSKA (reference sequence). The CDR3 spells CSAPDRASYEQYF.

This chain connects TRBV6-2 or TRBV6-3 to TRBJ2-5; TCRdb proposes TRBD2, but this gene call is untestable without DNA. The CDR3 consists of 16 residues. From germline, CDR1 is MNHEY and CDR2 SVGEGT. Here the CDR3 reads CASRSGTSGFQETQYF.